A selection of T cell receptor beta chains follows, all from one sample in a study of cytomegalovirus exposure and HLA in healthy donors. Method: immunoSEQ multiplex PCR; TCRdb's copy keeps in-frame clones and lacks some. This sample has over 100,000 clones, with more than 60% found just once. Sequencing was performed on PBMCs. These receptors were taken from a woman aged 40 to 50 in good health and CMV-seropositive. Each CDR3 is given with its conserved first and last residue. Fields, in order: V gene, clone size, D gene, J gene, CDR3 DNA, CDR3 protein. The D gene is left open where the match is weak. Size is omitted from some rows. Given values are once, few, many or a class for expanded clones.

TRBV30,few,TRBD1,TRBJ2-5,TGTGCCTGGAGTGTCACAGGGGGAATAGAGACCCAGTACTTC,CAWSVTGGIETQYF
TRBV7-2,-,TRBD1,TRBJ1-5,TGTGCCAGCAGCTTAGAACTGGGGACAGGGTCGGGTCAGCCCCAGCATTTT,CASSLELGTGSGQPQHF
TRBV7-3,-,-,TRBJ2-3,TGTGCCAGCACCCAATCGGGGGAACGCACAGATACGCAGTATTTT,CASTQSGERTDTQYF
TRBV5-6,few,TRBD2,TRBJ2-4,TGTGCCAGCAGCATAGTAGCGGGAGGGGCCAAAAACATTCAGTACTTC,CASSIVAGGAKNIQYF
TRBV27,-,TRBD2,TRBJ2-7,TGTGCCAGCAGTTATATACCGGGAGGAGTCTACGAGCAGTACTTC,CASSYIPGGVYEQYF
TRBV27,few,TRBD2,TRBJ2-2,TGTGCCAGCAGTTTACAAAGTAGCGGGAGAGGGACCGGGGAGCTGTTTTTT,CASSLQSSGRGTGELFF
TRBV18,-,TRBD1,TRBJ1-2,TGTGCCAGCTCCCCCCTGGGACAGTATGGCTACACCTTC,CASSPLGQYGYTF
TRBV19,-,-,TRBJ1-2,TGTGCCAGTAGTCTAGGGAGCGGGGGCCTCTATGGCTACACCTTC,CASSLGSGGLYGYTF
TRBV28,few,TRBD1,TRBJ1-3,TGTGCCAGCAGTTTCCCTGGGACAGCTGGAAACACCATATATTTT,CASSFPGTAGNTIYF
TRBV10-3,-,TRBD1,TRBJ1-2,TGTGCCATCAGTAGCCAACAGGGGCACTATGGCTACACCTTC,CAISSQQGHYGYTF
TRBV19,-,-,TRBJ2-1,TGTGCCAGTAGGGGGGAGACAGGCCGCAATGAGCAGTTCTTC,CASRGETGRNEQFF
TRBV30,-,TRBD1,TRBJ1-2,TGTGCCTGGAGTATGGGACAGATCTACACCTTC,CAWSMGQIYTF
TRBV30,-,TRBD2,TRBJ2-1,TGTGCCTGGGGGGGCCGGGGACTAGCGGGGTTCTATGAGCAGTTCTTC,CAWGGRGLAGFYEQFF
TRBV14,-,TRBD2,TRBJ2-2,TGTGCCAGCAGCCAGCCCGGACTAGCGGGAGTACCCGGGGAGCTGTTTTTT,CASSQPGLAGVPGELFF
TRBV5-4,-,-,TRBJ1-2,TGTGCCAGCAGCTTGGAGGGGCAGCCGGGCTATGGCTACACCTTC,CASSLEGQPGYGYTF
TRBV5-1,-,-,TRBJ2-1,TGCGCCAGCAGCCTGGCGCGGGGTACCAGCTACAATGAGCAGTTCTTC,CASSLARGTSYNEQFF
TRBV21-1,-,-,TRBJ1-2,TGTGCCAGCAGCTTCCGACGGGACAGGGGCGAAAACTATGGCTACACCTTC,CASSFRRDRGENYGYTF
TRBV9,once,-,TRBJ1-2,TGTGCCAGCAGCGTAGATGAACCGGACTATGGCTACACCTTC,CASSVDEPDYGYTF
TRBV30,-,-,TRBJ2-7,TGTGCCTGGAGTGTAAAACAGGGAAATTGGTACGAGCAGTACTTC,CAWSVKQGNWYEQYF
TRBV18,-,-,TRBJ1-5,TGTGCCAGCTCACCAGGCAGGGGAAATCAGCCCCAGCATTTT,CASSPGRGNQPQHF
TRBV18,-,-,TRBJ1-6,TGTGCCAGCTCACTTGATCGGGGGGGTTCACCCCTCCACTTT,CASSLDRGGSPLHF
TRBV18,-,-,TRBJ1-3,TGTGCCAGCTCACCAGCGCGGGGGTACTCTGGAAACACCATATATTTT,CASSPARGYSGNTIYF
TRBV19,-,TRBD1,TRBJ1-2,TGTGCCAGCGGGGAGACAGGGGTAGGCTACACCTTC,CASGETGVGYTF
TRBV6-5,once,TRBD1,TRBJ2-7,TGTGCCAGCAGTTACCGGACAGGGACCTACGAGCAGTACTTC,CASSYRTGTYEQYF
TRBV4-1,-,TRBD1,TRBJ1-5,TGCGCCAGCAGCCAAGCCGCGGGACAGACTTATCAGCCCCAGCATTTT,CASSQAAGQTYQPQHF
TRBV19,-,-,TRBJ1-2,TGTGCCAGTAGGGACAAATCTCGTAACTATGGCTACACCTTC,CASRDKSRNYGYTF
TRBV19,-,-,TRBJ1-1,TGTGCCAGTAGTATGACAGGTAAAGGGGGTAACGCTGAAGCTTTCTTT,CASSMTGKGGNAEAFF
TRBV18,-,-,TRBJ1-1,TGTGCCAGCTCATCTAACAGGAAAATGAACACTGAAGCTTTCTTT,CASSSNRKMNTEAFF
TRBV7-7,-,-,TRBJ2-7,TGTGCTAGCTCCAAATTGGGGGGGGGCCAAACCTACGAGCAGTACTTC,CASSKLGGGQTYEQYF
TRBV7-2,-,-,TRBJ2-3,TGTGCCAGCAGCTTAGACAGGACAGATACGCAGTATTTT,CASSLDRTDTQYF
TRBV18,-,-,TRBJ1-3,TGTGCCAGCTCACCACTGGAAGGGGGAGGAAACACCATATATTTT,CASSPLEGGGNTIYF
TRBV5-1,-,TRBD1,TRBJ2-7,TGCGCCAGCAGCCCACGGGCCGGGACAGGGATTATCTACGAGCAGTACTTC,CASSPRAGTGIIYEQYF
TRBV4-3,-,-,TRBJ1-6,TGCGCCAGCAGCCAAGAACACGGGGGTAATTCACCCCTCCACTTT,CASSQEHGGNSPLHF
TRBV11-3,-,TRBD2,TRBJ2-3,TGTGCCAGCAGCCAACGGGGGGGCCGGGGCACAGATACGCAGTATTTT,CASSQRGGRGTDTQYF
TRBV4-2,once,TRBD1,TRBJ1-2,TGTGCCAGCAGCCAAGCGGGACAGGGGGCTGGAGGCTACACCTTC,CASSQAGQGAGGYTF
TRBV7-2,-,-,TRBJ1-1,TGTGCCAGCAGCATCGACAGGAGCACTGAAGCTTTCTTT,CASSIDRSTEAFF